This T cell receptor beta chain appears in the sequencing data of a study of cytomegalovirus exposure and HLA in healthy donors. Study-level findings and limits: Relative to equally common others, HLA-associated TCR beta chains showed greater clonal expansion in a later analysis. As a later analysis showed, several of the most significant clusters appeared to be linked to common viral pathogens.

Deletions cut 4 bases from V and 9 bases from J, with 14 bases between. The CDR3 has 13 residues. As regards this clone: Its antigen is not known.

In the PCR, 60 Vbeta and 13 Jbeta primers were used. The table came from immunoSEQ multiplex PCR; TCRdb's copy has only in-frame clones and leaves some out. The sample has around 50,000 clones, around 81% seen once. J is TRBJ1-5 and V is TRBV5-3, with D uncertain. TRBV5-3 is placed among ORFs of uncertain function. This sequence originates from a man aged 30 to 45 in good health and CMV-seropositive. Sequencing was performed on PBMCs. This chain's CDR3 is CARSPHADRPQHF. DNA of the CDR3: TGTGCCAGAAGCCCGCATGCGGATCGGCCCCAGCATTTT.